This T cell receptor beta chain was sequenced during a study of OX40 agonist ivuxolimab in advanced cancers. This CDR3 spans 15 amino acids. Germline CDR1 SGHTA, CDR2 FQGTGA. The V and J ends lost 5 bases and 4 bases respectively, with 17 bases between them. Data came from immunoSEQ multiplex PCR; TCRdb stores just in-frame clones and leaves some out. The sample consists of tens of thousands of clones, about 89% of them appearing once. The sequence was obtained from an adult with an advanced solid tumor such as melanoma, head and neck, liver or kidney cancer. The J gene is TRBJ2-5, the V gene TRBV7-3; weak D call: TRBD1 (6 bases). The sample was CD4+ or CD8+ T cells sorted from blood, taken in a trial of the OX40 agonist ivuxolimab. The CDR3 protein is CASSPDSGAGETQYF. The CDR3 DNA is TGTGCCAGCAGCCCCGATTCAGGGGCGGGAGAGACCCAGTACTTC.